These 8 T cell receptor beta chains came from one sample sequenced in a study of cytomegalovirus exposure and HLA in healthy donors. With 60 Vbeta and 13 Jbeta primers, the PCR was carried out. Data came from immunoSEQ multiplex PCR; TCRdb stores just in-frame clones and leaves some out. This sample yields about 160,000 clones, of which under 85% are seen a single time; about 1.4% belongs to the top ten. Sequences were obtained from PBMCs. These receptor sequences come from a woman aged 25 to 39 in good health and CMV-seronegative.

V gene TRBV19 combines with J gene TRBJ1-6, with 7 nucleotides matching TRBD1. The ends lost 3 bases at V and 7 bases at J; junction bases unmatched: 3. This CDR3 region has 14 residues. Germline values: CDR1 LNHDA, CDR2 SQIVND (reference sequence). In DNA, the CDR3 is TGTGCCAGTAGTATGTGGGGACAGAATTCACCCCTCCACTTT. Translating gives CASSMWGQNSPLHF.

Only a few counts were recorded for this clone. This chain's CDR3 is CASRQGQTYEQYF. CDR3 coding DNA: TGTGCCAGCAGGCAGGGACAGACATACGAGCAGTACTTC. This rearrangement joins TRBV2 to TRBJ2-7, with 7 nucleotides matching TRBD1. V trimming: 6 bases; J trimming: 4 bases; junction bases outside the gene matches: 6. The CDR3 is made up of 13 amino acids. The V gene's germline CDR1 is SNHLY and CDR2 FYNNEI.

The V and J genes are TRBV11-3 and TRBJ1-1; possibly TRBD1 for D (5 bases). The germline V and J ends were trimmed by 5 bases and 2 bases, with 9 bases remaining between them. In germline, CDR1 is SGHNT, CDR2 YENEEA. The CDR3 is 13 amino acids. CDR3 in amino acids: CASSRQRNTEAFF. For the CDR3, the DNA is TGTGCCAGCAGCAGACAGAGAAACACTGAAGCTTTCTTT.

This clone was seen just once. This chain joins TRBV6-5 and TRBJ1-1, with TRBD1 as a possible D gene (5 bases). The CDR3 runs 15 residues. The germline gives CDR1 MNHEY, CDR2 SVGAGI. V lost 0 bases and J lost 4, with 12 bases in between. The CDR3 DNA reads TGTGCCAGCAGTTACTCGATAGGGGCAGCCACTGAAGCTTTCTTT. It is translated as CASSYSIGAATEAFF.

The J gene is TRBJ2-5, the V gene TRBV4-1; possibly TRBD2 for D (5 bases). The CDR3 sequence is 11 residues long. V dropped 11 bases and J dropped 5 bases, with 12 bases sitting between them. CDR1 is MGHRA, CDR2 YSYEKL, per germline. CDR3 sequence reads: CAPEGGETQYF. In nucleotides, the CDR3 is TGCGCCCCCGAGGGCGGGGAGACCCAGTACTTC.

The V gene is TRBV30, the J gene TRBJ2-3; TRBD2 is a possible D gene (6 bases). Per the germline V gene, CDR1 is GTSNPN and CDR2 is SVGIG (reference sequence). This CDR3 is built from 14 residues. Trimming took 6 bases from V and 2 from J, leaving 15 bases between them. CDR3 sequence reads: CACHPGSYTDTQYF. In DNA form, the CDR3 reads TGTGCCTGCCATCCCGGGAGCTACACAGATACGCAGTATTTT.

The chain combines TRBV19 with TRBJ2-2; 8 nucleotides align to TRBD1. The CDR3 spans 15 residues. Per germline, CDR1 LNHDA and CDR2 SQIVND (reference sequence). After removal of 7 bases from V and 4 bases from J, the junction contained 8 bases not matched to a gene. CDR3 DNA: TGTGCCAGTAACCGGGACAGGCAAAGCACCGGGGAGCTGTTTTTT. Encoded protein: CASNRDRQSTGELFF.

This clone was seen a handful of times. The chain recombines TRBV13 with TRBJ2-5, with 8 bases matching TRBD1. V lost 5 bases to trimming and J lost 5 bases; unmatched junction nucleotides: 10. Germline lookup yields CDR1 PRHDT and CDR2 FYEKMQ (reference sequence). This CDR3 region has 15 residues. The CDR3 is CASSPSDRERETQYF. CDR3 coding DNA: TGTGCCAGCAGCCCGTCGGACAGGGAGAGGGAGACCCAGTACTTC.